This TCR beta chain was observed in a study of blood T cell repertoires in COVID-19. Study background: PBMCs, B-cell-depleted T cells, or T cells were the source of the cDNA or gDNA that made up the material.

How the authors handled the data: Cell counts per sample came from amplifying reference gene primers. Assay used: immunoSEQ multiplex PCR; TCRdb lists only in-frame clones, some missing. V, J and clone size are those of that table, while D and trimming were read from the DNA. Among roughly 250,000 clones listed, approximately 88% were seen once. The V and J ends lost 6 bases and 4 bases respectively, with 8 bases between them. The CDR3 loop spans 11 amino acids. Germline CDR1 is SGHDT and CDR2 is YYEEEE. Study members were between about 18 and 95 years old and lived in 24 US regions. Participants' own reports of clinical history determined their cohort assignment.

The sequencing sample was made of PBMCs or T cells enriched from blood (not recorded which). V and J are TRBV5-6 and TRBJ2-7; D is undetermined. This clonotype was sampled from a woman aged 35 to 49 with acute COVID-19. CDR3 region: CASTREYEQYF. Written as DNA, the CDR3 is TGTGCCAGCACCCGAGAGTACGAGCAGTACTTC.